This T cell receptor beta chain came from a study of glioma-infiltrating T cells after dendritic cell vaccination. Study background: Autologous tumor lysate was loaded overnight onto monocyte-derived dendritic cells grown less than 8 days with IL-4 and GM-CSF. Broader study findings: Longer survival after dendritic cell vaccination followed higher pretreatment TIL content.

Primers: 60 V beta forward and 13 J beta reverse. Produced via immunoSEQ multiplex PCR; TCRdb's table is partial and in-frame only. The sample includes around 87,000 clones, 80% to 85% of them seen just once. Specified time point: after dendritic cell vaccination, including at tumor progression/relapse. The CDR3 covers 14 residues. Per the germline V gene, CDR1 is SGHVS and CDR2 is FNYEAQ. V lost 1 base and J lost 1, with 8 bases in between. To note about this clone: Antigen specificity is unknown.

Material: blood, obtained after dendritic cell vaccination. This chain links TRBV7-6 with TRBJ2-7, with D tentatively TRBD1 (6 bases). This TCR came from a human donor with glioblastoma. The DNA for the CDR3 is TGTGCCAGCAGCTTAGTCCAGGGGTCCTACGAGCAGTACTTC. Translation gives CASSLVQGSYEQYF.